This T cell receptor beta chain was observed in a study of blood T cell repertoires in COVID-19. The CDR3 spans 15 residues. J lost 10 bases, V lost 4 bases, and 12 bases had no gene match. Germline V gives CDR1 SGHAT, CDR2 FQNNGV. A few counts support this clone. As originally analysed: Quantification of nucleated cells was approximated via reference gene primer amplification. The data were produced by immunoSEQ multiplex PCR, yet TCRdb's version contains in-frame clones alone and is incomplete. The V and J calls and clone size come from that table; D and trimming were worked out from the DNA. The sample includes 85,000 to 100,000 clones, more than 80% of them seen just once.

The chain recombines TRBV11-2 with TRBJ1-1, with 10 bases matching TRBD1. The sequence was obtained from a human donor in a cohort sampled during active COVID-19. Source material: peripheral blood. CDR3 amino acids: CASSSKEQWTGGAFF. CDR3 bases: TGTGCCAGCAGCTCCAAAGAACAATGGACAGGGGGAGCTTTCTTT. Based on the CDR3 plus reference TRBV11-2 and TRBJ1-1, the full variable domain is EAGVAQSPRYKIIEKRQSVAFWCNPISGHATLYWYQQILGQGPKLLIQFQNNGVVDDSQLPKDRFSAERLKGVDSTLKIQPAKLEDSAVYLCASSSKEQWTGGAFFGQGTRLTVV.